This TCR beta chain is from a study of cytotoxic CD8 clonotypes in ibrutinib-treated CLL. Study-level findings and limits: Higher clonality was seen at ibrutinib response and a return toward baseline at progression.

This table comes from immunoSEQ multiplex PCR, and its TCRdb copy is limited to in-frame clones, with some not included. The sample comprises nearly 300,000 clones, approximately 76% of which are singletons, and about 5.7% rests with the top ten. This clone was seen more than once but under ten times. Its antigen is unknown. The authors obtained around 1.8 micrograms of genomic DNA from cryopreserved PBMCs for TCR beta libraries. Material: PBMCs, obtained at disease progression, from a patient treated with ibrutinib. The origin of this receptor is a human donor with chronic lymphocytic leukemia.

Here the CDR3 reads CASRPTAGVTEAFF. The CDR3 nucleotides are TGTGCCAGCAGGCCCACTGCTGGGGTCACTGAAGCTTTCTTT. The rearrangement joins TRBV6-1 to TRBJ1-1, with D unresolved. Trimming pared 6 bases from V and 4 bases from J, leaving 15 bases between. Looked up from germline, CDR1 is MNHNS and CDR2 is SASEGT. The CDR3 is made up of 14 amino acids.